These 18 T cell receptor beta chains share one sample of origin, sequenced in a study of T-cell memory formation after mild COVID-19. In TCRdb, the 5' RACE reads were re-called with MiXCR into one record per CDR3 protein. The data show just over 400,000 distinct CDR3 sequences, about 25% seen once. Sequencing input: PBMCs or a T cell subset sorted from them (not recorded which). All receptors derive from an adult woman who had mild COVID-19 (a few samples of this study predate the infection). Cell type and time point are not known.

The chain employs TRBV12-3 or TRBV12-4 and TRBJ2-7; D might be TRBD2 (7 bases). V was shortened by 3 bases and J by 4 bases, with 10 bases between the two germline ends. CDR3 size: 13 residues. In nucleotides, the CDR3 is TGTGCCAGCAGTTTCGGGGGGCGGTACGAGCAGTACTTC. Residues: CASSFGGRYEQYF.

The rearrangement joins TRBV7-8 to TRBJ1-1; D not resolved. The CDR3 extends over 13 amino acids. The V end lost 5 bases, the J end lost 5 bases, and 12 bases lay between the germline ends. Per germline, CDR1 SGHVS and CDR2 FQNEAQ. In nucleotides, the CDR3 is TGTGCCAGCAGCCCCCATGGGAAGACTGAAGCTTTCTTT. Translating it yields CASSPHGKTEAFF.

In this sample, this clonotype turned up a few times. The genes are TRBV7-9 and TRBJ1-2; 9 bases match TRBD1. This CDR3 comprises 14 residues. Germline V gene lookup returns CDR1 SEHNR and CDR2 FQNEAQ (reference sequence). V was pared by 4 bases and J by 4 bases, with 4 bases of the junction left unmatched. CDR3 amino acids: CASSSTGGGYGYTF. DNA of the CDR3: TGTGCCAGCAGCTCTACAGGGGGCGGCTATGGCTACACCTTC.

This clonotype was detected many times. The CDR3 loop is CASSPNGAYEQYF. The CDR3 DNA reads as TGTGCCAGCAGCCCAAATGGGGCCTACGAGCAGTACTTC. The V and J genes are TRBV12-3 or TRBV12-4 and TRBJ2-7, with no clear D. There are 13 residues in the CDR3. Trimming removed 6 bases at V and 2 bases at J, with 11 bases between.

The chain couples TRBV5-1 to TRBJ2-3, with 13 bases that match TRBD2. The junction had 7 bases not matched to a gene; V was cut back by 2 bases and J by 4 bases. The V gene's germline CDR1 is SGHRS and CDR2 YFSETQ. CDR3 length equals 17 residues. The CDR3: CASSFSWTSGSPDTQYF. CDR3 sequence (DNA): TGCGCCAGCAGCTTTTCCTGGACTAGCGGGAGCCCAGATACGCAGTATTTT. Based on the CDR3 plus reference TRBV5-1 and TRBJ2-3, the full variable domain is KAGVTQTPRYLIKTRGQQVTLSCSPISGHRSVSWYQQTPGQGLQFLFEYFSETQRNKGNFPGRFSGRQFSNSRSEMNVSTLELGDSALYLCASSFSWTSGSPDTQYFGPGTRLTVL.

The chain is built from TRBV30 and TRBJ2-2; no clear D gene. V lost 1 base and J 11 bases, leaving 8 bases between the germline ends. Per germline, CDR1 GTSNPN and CDR2 SVGIG (reference sequence). The CDR3 has 11 amino acids. Here the CDR3 reads CAWSEVAELFF. In DNA form, the CDR3 reads TGTGCCTGGAGTGAAGTGGCCGAGCTGTTTTTT.

This clonotype came up a few times. The chain is built from TRBV12-3 or TRBV12-4 and TRBJ1-6; the match to TRBD1 covers 7 bases. The CDR3 length is 15 residues. Trimming removed 3 bases from V and 7 bases from J; junction bases left unmatched: 6. This CDR3 reads CASSFRTGSNSPLHF. The DNA of the CDR3 is TGTGCCAGCAGTTTTAGGACAGGCTCAAATTCACCCCTCCACTTT.

The chain links TRBV6-5 to TRBJ1-2, with a tentative D call TRBD1 (6 bases). The CDR3 is made up of 14 amino acids. The V end was cut by 0 bases, the J end by 8 bases, with 13 bases between. Germline V lookup: CDR1 MNHEY, CDR2 SVGAGI. This chain's CDR3 is CASSYSPRTVGYTF. CDR3 DNA: TGTGCCAGCAGTTACTCGCCAAGGACAGTCGGCTACACCTTC.

The chain recombines TRBV2 with TRBJ2-5; tentatively, D is TRBD1 (5 bases). With 5 bases removed from V and 2 bases from J, the gap between germline ends came to 9 bases. CDR1 and CDR2 from the germline V gene are SNHLY and FYNNEI. The CDR3 runs 13 residues. The DNA of the CDR3 is TGTGCCAGCAGTTCGGACACGCAAGAGACCCAGTACTTC. It encodes CASSSDTQETQYF.

This clonotype was seen only a few times. The gene calls are TRBV6-5 and TRBJ1-2; 7 bases fit TRBD1. This CDR3 comprises 15 residues. CDR1 and CDR2 (germline): MNHEY, SVGAGI. V dropped 6 bases and J dropped 7; count of bases not matched to a gene: 14. Here the CDR3 reads CASSSGSGGSGGYTF. CDR3 bases: TGTGCCAGCAGCTCGGGCTCAGGGGGATCGGGTGGCTACACCTTC.

This clonotype was observed a handful of times. The V call is TRBV29-1, the J call TRBJ2-7, with 10 bases fitting TRBD2. Trimming took 2 bases from V and 7 from J; bases not matched to a gene: 32. The CDR3 runs to 22 residues. Germline assignment: CDR1 SQVTM and CDR2 ANQGSEA. The CDR3 sequence is CSVERQGSAGPRTSGALTEQYF. DNA for the CDR3: TGCAGCGTTGAAAGGCAGGGGTCGGCAGGACCCAGGACTAGCGGAGCCCTAACGGAGCAGTACTTC.

This chain connects TRBV29-1 to TRBJ1-1; D possibly corresponds to TRBD1 (5 bases). CDR1 SQVTM and CDR2 ANQGSEA come from the germline V gene. Deletions cut 4 bases from V and 1 base from J, with 7 bases between. CDR3 length equals 12 residues. The CDR3 spells CSVVTGNTEAFF. CDR3 sequence (DNA): TGCAGCGTTGTTACAGGGAACACTGAAGCTTTCTTT. Full variable domain (outside the CDR3, taken from reference TRBV29-1 and TRBJ1-1): SAVISQKPSRDICQRGTSLTIQCQVDSQVTMMFWYRQQPGQSLTLIATANQGSEATYESGFVIDKFPISRPNLTFSTLTVSNMSPEDSSIYLCSVVTGNTEAFFGQGTRLTVV.

The chain employs TRBV20-1 and TRBJ2-3; TRBD2 matches 9 bases. V was pared by 0 bases and J by 4 bases, with 2 bases of the junction left unmatched. The CDR3 is 14 residues long. From germline, CDR1 is DFQATT and CDR2 SNEGSKA (reference sequence). The CDR3 loop is CSARDSGSADTQYF. The CDR3 bases are TGCAGTGCTAGAGATAGCGGGAGCGCAGATACGCAGTATTTT.

This chain connects TRBV11-3 to TRBJ1-2; possibly TRBD1 for D (6 bases). The CDR3 loop spans 13 amino acids. CDR1 and CDR2 (germline): SGHNT, YENEEA. Trimming removed 4 bases from V and 4 bases from J, with 10 bases in between. DNA for the CDR3: TGTGCCAGCAGCTCCACAGGGTCCTATGGCTACACCTTC. This encodes CASSSTGSYGYTF.

Here the CDR3 DNA reads TGTGCCAGCAGCTTAGGATCGGGCCTTGGGAACTATGGCTACACCTTC. As protein: CASSLGSGLGNYGYTF. The chain recombines TRBV11-2 with TRBJ1-2; D is undetermined. Germline CDR1 is SGHAT and CDR2 is FQNNGV. Trimming pared 1 base from V and 2 bases from J, leaving 14 bases between. CDR3 length: 16 residues.

Many counts were recorded for this clonotype. The gene calls are TRBV12-3 or TRBV12-4 and TRBJ2-2; tentative D call: TRBD2 (5 bases). Trimming removed 3 bases from V and 5 bases from J, with 10 bases in between. This CDR3 has 14 amino acids. The CDR3 spells CASSLGPGTGELFF. CDR3 nucleotide sequence: TGTGCCAGCAGTTTGGGCCCGGGAACCGGGGAGCTGTTTTTT.

This clonotype came up a few times. The chain uses TRBV7-9 and TRBJ2-1, with 9 bases identical to TRBD1. The CDR3 spans 15 residues. Trimming removed 5 bases from V and 7 bases from J; junction bases left unmatched: 9. CDR1 is SEHNR, CDR2 FQNEAQ, per germline (reference sequence). The CDR3 DNA sequence: TGTGCCAGCAGCCGCCCGGGACAGGGATTTAATGAGCAGTTCTTC. It is translated as CASSRPGQGFNEQFF. Variable domain in full (rest from reference TRBV7-9 and TRBJ2-1): DTGVSQNPRHKITKRGQNVTFRCDPISEHNRLYWYRQTLGQGPEFLTYFQNEAQLEKSRLLSDRFSAERPKGSFSTLEIQRTEQGDSAMYLCASSRPGQGFNEQFFGPGTRLTVL.

The V and J genes are TRBV5-5 and TRBJ2-3; D not resolved. Trimming pared 5 bases from V and 4 bases from J, leaving 5 bases between. Germline V CDR1 and CDR2: SGHKS, YYEKEE (reference sequence). The CDR3 loop spans 11 amino acids. CDR3 protein: CASSWADTQYF. The CDR3 bases are TGTGCCAGCAGTTGGGCAGATACGCAGTATTTT.